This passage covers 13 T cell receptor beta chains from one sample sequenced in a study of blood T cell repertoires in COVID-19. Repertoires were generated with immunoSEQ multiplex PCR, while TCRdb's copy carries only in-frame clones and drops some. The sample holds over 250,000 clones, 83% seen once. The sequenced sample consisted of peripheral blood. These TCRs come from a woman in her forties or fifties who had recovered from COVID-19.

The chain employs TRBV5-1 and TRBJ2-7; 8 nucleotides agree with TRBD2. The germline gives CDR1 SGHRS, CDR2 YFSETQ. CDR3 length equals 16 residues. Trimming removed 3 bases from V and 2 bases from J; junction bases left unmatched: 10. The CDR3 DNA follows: TGCGCCAGCAGCTACGGGAGGGAACCCCCTACCTACGAGCAGTACTTC. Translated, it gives CASSYGREPPTYEQYF.

CDR3 sequence (DNA): TGTGCCAGCAGTTACGCAGTTCCCTCTGGAAACACCATATATTTT. It is translated as CASSYAVPSGNTIYF. The rearrangement joins TRBV6-2 or TRBV6-3 to TRBJ1-3; no firm D call. Trimming took 2 bases from V and 0 from J, leaving 8 bases between them. Germline V CDR1 and CDR2: MNHEY, SVGEGT. This CDR3 region has 15 residues.

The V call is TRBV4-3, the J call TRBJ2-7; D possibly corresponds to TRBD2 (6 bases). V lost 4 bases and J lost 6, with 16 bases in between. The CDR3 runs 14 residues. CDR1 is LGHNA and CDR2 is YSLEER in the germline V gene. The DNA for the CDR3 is TGCGCCAGCAGCCCGGGGGATCAGGGTCGCGAGCAGTACTTC. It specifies CASSPGDQGREQYF.

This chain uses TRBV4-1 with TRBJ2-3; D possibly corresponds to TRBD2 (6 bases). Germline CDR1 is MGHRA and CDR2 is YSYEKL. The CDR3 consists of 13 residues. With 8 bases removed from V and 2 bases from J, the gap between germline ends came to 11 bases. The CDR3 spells CASQSGYTDTQYF. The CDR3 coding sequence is TGCGCCAGCCAGAGCGGGTACACAGATACGCAGTATTTT.

Written as DNA, the CDR3 is TGTGCCAGTAGTATAGATTGGGGGGGCGGCCAGCCCCAGCATTTT. It yields the protein CASSIDWGGGQPQHF. The J gene is TRBJ1-5, the V gene TRBV19; maybe TRBD1 (6 bases). The CDR3 loop spans 15 amino acids. Germline loops: CDR1 LNHDA, CDR2 SQIVND (reference sequence). V was cut by 0 bases and J by 7 bases, with 13 bases left in between.

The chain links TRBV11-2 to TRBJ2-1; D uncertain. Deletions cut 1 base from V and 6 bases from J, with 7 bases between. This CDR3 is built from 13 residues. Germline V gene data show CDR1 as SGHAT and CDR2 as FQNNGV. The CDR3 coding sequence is TGTGCCAGCAGCTTAGGCGGCGGCAATGAGCAGTTCTTC. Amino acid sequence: CASSLGGGNEQFF.

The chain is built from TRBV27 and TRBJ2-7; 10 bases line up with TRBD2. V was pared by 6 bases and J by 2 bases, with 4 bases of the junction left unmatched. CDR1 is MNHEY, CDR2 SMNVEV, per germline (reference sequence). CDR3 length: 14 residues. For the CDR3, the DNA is TGTGCCAGCAGCCCCGGGACTAGCGCCTACGAGCAGTACTTC. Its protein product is CASSPGTSAYEQYF.

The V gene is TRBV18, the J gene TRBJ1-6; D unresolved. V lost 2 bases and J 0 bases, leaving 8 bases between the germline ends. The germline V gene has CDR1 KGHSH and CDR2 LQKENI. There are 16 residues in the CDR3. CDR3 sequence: CASSPSTSSYNSPLHF. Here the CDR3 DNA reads TGTGCCAGCTCACCAAGCACGAGCTCCTATAATTCACCCCTCCACTTT.

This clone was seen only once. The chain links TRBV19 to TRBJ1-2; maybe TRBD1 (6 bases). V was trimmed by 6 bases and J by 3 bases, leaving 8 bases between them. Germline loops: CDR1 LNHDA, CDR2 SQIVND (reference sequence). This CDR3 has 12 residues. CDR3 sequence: CASRDRHYGYTF. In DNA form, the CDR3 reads TGTGCCAGTAGGGACAGACACTATGGCTACACCTTC.

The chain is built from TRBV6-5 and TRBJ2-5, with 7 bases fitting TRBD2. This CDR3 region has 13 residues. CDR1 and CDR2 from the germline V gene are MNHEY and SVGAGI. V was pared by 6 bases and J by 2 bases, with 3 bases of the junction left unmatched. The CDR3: CASSSGRQETQYF. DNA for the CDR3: TGTGCCAGCAGCTCCGGGAGGCAAGAGACCCAGTACTTC.

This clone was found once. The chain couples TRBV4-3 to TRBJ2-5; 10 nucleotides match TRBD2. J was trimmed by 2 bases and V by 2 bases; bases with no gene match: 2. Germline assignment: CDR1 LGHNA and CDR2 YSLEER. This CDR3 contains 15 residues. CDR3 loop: CASSQLLAGQETQYF. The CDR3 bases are TGCGCCAGCAGCCAACTACTAGCGGGGCAAGAGACCCAGTACTTC.

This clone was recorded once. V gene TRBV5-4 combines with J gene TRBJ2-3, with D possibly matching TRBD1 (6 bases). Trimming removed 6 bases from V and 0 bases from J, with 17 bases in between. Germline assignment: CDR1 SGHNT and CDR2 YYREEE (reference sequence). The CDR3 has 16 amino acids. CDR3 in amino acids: CASIPRGGASTDTQYF. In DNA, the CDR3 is TGTGCCAGCATCCCCCGAGGGGGTGCTAGCACAGATACGCAGTATTTT. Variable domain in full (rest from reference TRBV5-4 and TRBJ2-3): ETGVTQSPTHLIKTRGQQVTLRCSSQSGHNTVSWYQQALGQGPQFIFQYYREEENGRGNFPPRFSGLQFPNYSSELNVNALELDDSALYLCASIPRGGASTDTQYFGPGTRLTVL.

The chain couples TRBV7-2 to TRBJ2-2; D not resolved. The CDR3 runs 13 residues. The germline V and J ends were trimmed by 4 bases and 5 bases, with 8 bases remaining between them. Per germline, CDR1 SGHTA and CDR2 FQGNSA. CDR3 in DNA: TGTGCCAGCAGCTCCCAGCGAACCGGGGAGCTGTTTTTT. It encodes CASSSQRTGELFF.